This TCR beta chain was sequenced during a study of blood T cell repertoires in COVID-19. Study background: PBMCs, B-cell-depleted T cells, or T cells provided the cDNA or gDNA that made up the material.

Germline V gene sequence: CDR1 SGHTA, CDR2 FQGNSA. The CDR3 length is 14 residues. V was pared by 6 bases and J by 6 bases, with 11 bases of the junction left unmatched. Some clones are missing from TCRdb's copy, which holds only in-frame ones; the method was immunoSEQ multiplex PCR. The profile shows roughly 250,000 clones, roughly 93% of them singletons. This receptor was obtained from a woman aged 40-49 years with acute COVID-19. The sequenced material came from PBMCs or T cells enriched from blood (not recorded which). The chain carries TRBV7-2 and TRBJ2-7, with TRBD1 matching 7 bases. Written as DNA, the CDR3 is TGTGCCAGCAGTCCGACAGGGCAATTGGGCGAGCAGTACTTC. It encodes CASSPTGQLGEQYF.